These T cell receptor beta chains were read from a single sample in a study of blood T cell repertoires in COVID-19. TCRdb keeps only in-frame clones here, not all; method: immunoSEQ multiplex PCR. The data show 200,000 or so clones, with 85% to 90% seen just once and around 2% held by the top ten. The sample was PBMCs or T cells enriched from blood (not recorded which). The origin of the receptors is a woman between 40 and 55 years old with acute COVID-19. Both conserved end residues are part of each CDR3. Each record gives: clone size, V gene, J gene, D gene, CDR3 length, CDR3 protein, CDR3 DNA. A D gene is named only where the DNA matches it firmly. Some rows mark clone size as missing; the rest say once, few, many or name a class of expanded clone.

>-|TRBV4-1|TRBJ1-3|TRBD1|15
CASSQEDRYGNTIYF
TGCGCCAGCAGCCAAGAGGACAGGTATGGAAACACCATATATTTT
>-|TRBV5-1|TRBJ2-7|TRBD2|14
CAGSELAGSGEQYF
TGCGCCGGGTCGGAACTAGCGGGGTCCGGCGAGCAGTACTTC
>-|TRBV6-6|TRBJ1-1|TRBD1|15
CASSFPQGVSTEAFF
TGTGCCAGCAGTTTCCCACAGGGGGTAAGCACTGAAGCTTTCTTT
>once|TRBV30|TRBJ2-4|TRBD2|15
CAWSVVLAGKNIQYF
TGTGCCTGGAGTGTAGTGTTAGCGGGGAAAAACATTCAGTACTTC
>-|TRBV9|TRBJ2-2|TRBD2|15
CASSETSGGTGELFF
TGTGCCAGCAGTGAGACTAGCGGGGGCACCGGGGAGCTGTTTTTT
>-|TRBV30|TRBJ1-1|-|12
CAWSSPGSEAFF
TGTGCCTGGAGCTCCCCCGGGTCTGAAGCTTTCTTT
>-|TRBV7-2|TRBJ1-1|-|13
CASSSLRVTEAFF
TGTGCCAGCAGCTCTCTCAGGGTCACTGAAGCTTTCTTT
>-|TRBV7-9|TRBJ2-6|TRBD1|17
CASSLQGDPSGANVLTF
TGTGCCAGCAGCTTACAGGGGGACCCCTCTGGGGCCAACGTCCTGACTTTC
>once|TRBV24-1|TRBJ2-1|TRBD2|15
CATGAGGLRNNEQFF
TGTGCCACCGGAGCGGGGGGCCTAAGGAACAATGAGCAGTTCTTC
>-|TRBV11-2|TRBJ2-7|-|15
CASSPSPAATYEQYF
TGTGCCAGCAGCCCCTCCCCCGCGGCGACCTACGAGCAGTACTTC
>-|TRBV6-5|TRBJ1-2|-|16
CASSYHGGGVDYGYTF
TGTGCCAGCAGTTACCACGGCGGGGGGGTGGACTATGGCTACACCTTC
>-|TRBV29-1|TRBJ1-1|TRBD1|13
CSVHLNRGTEAFF
TGCAGCGTTCATTTAAACAGGGGCACTGAAGCTTTCTTT
>-|TRBV4-1|TRBJ2-3|TRBD2|16
CASSRGLAGGSDTQYF
TGCGCCAGCAGCCGGGGACTAGCGGGAGGTAGTGATACGCAGTATTTT
>-|TRBV20-1|TRBJ1-5|TRBD1|18
CSASTGTGGPSGNQPQHF
TGCAGTGCTAGTACCGGGACAGGGGGCCCAAGTGGTAATCAGCCCCAGCATTTT
>-|TRBV19|TRBJ2-7|-|13
CASSMELSYEQYF
TGTGCCAGTAGTATGGAGTTGTCCTACGAGCAGTACTTC
>-|TRBV5-1|TRBJ1-4|TRBD1|15
CASSRTGDGNEKLFF
TGCGCCAGCAGCAGGACAGGGGATGGTAATGAAAAACTGTTTTTT
>-|TRBV4-1|TRBJ1-2|-|14
CASSQDRGSYGYTF
TGCGCCAGCAGCCAAGACAGGGGTTCCTATGGCTACACCTTC
>-|TRBV9|TRBJ1-2|-|13
CASSRRDKGGYTF
TGTGCCAGCAGCCGACGGGACAAGGGTGGCTACACCTTC
>-|TRBV11-2|TRBJ2-5|-|15
CASSFYGGMQETQYF
TGTGCCAGCAGCTTCTATGGCGGGATGCAAGAGACCCAGTACTTC
>-|TRBV6-5|TRBJ2-3|-|15
CASSYSRLTRDTQYF
TGTGCCAGCAGTTACTCGCGGCTAACCCGAGATACGCAGTATTTT
>-|TRBV7-2|TRBJ2-1|-|16
CASSYRRGPYYNEQFF
TGTGCCAGCAGCTACCGGCGGGGTCCCTACTACAATGAGCAGTTCTTC
>-|TRBV13|TRBJ2-1|-|13
CASSPPLGGEQFF
TGTGCCAGCAGCCCCCCTCTCGGTGGTGAGCAGTTCTTC
>-|TRBV30|TRBJ2-5|-|14
CAWSVPGDGETQYF
TGTGCCTGGAGTGTACCGGGGGACGGGGAGACCCAGTACTTC
>-|TRBV28|TRBJ1-2|-|13
CASSLTGGFGYTF
TGTGCCAGCAGTCTTACGGGGGGCTTTGGCTACACCTTC
>-|TRBV7-2|TRBJ1-4|-|16
CASSLQGGVTNEKLFF
TGTGCCAGCAGCTTACAGGGAGGTGTAACTAATGAAAAACTGTTTTTT
>-|TRBV27|TRBJ2-1|TRBD2|17
CASSPLITSGGYNEQFF
TGTGCCAGCAGTCCACTAATAACTAGCGGGGGTTACAATGAGCAGTTCTTC
>-|TRBV5-4|TRBJ2-2|TRBD2|15
CASSTSGSYTGELFF
TGTGCCAGCAGCACTAGCGGGAGCTACACCGGGGAGCTGTTTTTT
>-|TRBV2|TRBJ2-7|TRBD2|11
CASSEGTAGDF
TGTGCCAGCAGTGAAGGGACAGCGGGGGACTTC
>-|TRBV28|TRBJ2-1|-|14
CASRGPGLYNEQFF
TGTGCCAGCAGAGGCCCGGGACTCTACAATGAGCAGTTCTTC
>-|TRBV28|TRBJ2-3|TRBD2|16
CASSGLAGGRTDTQYF
TGTGCCAGCAGTGGTTTAGCGGGGGGGAGGACAGATACGCAGTATTTT
>-|TRBV9|TRBJ2-1|-|16
CASSQKEDSLYNEQFF
TGTGCCAGCAGCCAGAAAGAGGACAGTTTGTACAATGAGCAGTTCTTC
>-|TRBV2|TRBJ1-3|-|15
CASSVTRNSGNTIYF
TGTGCCAGCAGCGTGACACGAAACTCTGGAAACACCATATATTTT
>-|TRBV7-2|TRBJ1-2|TRBD1|17
CASSAFPTGVGAYGYTF
TGTGCCAGCAGCGCCTTCCCAACAGGGGTTGGTGCCTATGGCTACACCTTC
>-|TRBV30|TRBJ2-1|TRBD2|16
CAWSISGLAGDNEQFF
TGTGCCTGGAGTATATCCGGACTAGCGGGGGACAATGAGCAGTTCTTC